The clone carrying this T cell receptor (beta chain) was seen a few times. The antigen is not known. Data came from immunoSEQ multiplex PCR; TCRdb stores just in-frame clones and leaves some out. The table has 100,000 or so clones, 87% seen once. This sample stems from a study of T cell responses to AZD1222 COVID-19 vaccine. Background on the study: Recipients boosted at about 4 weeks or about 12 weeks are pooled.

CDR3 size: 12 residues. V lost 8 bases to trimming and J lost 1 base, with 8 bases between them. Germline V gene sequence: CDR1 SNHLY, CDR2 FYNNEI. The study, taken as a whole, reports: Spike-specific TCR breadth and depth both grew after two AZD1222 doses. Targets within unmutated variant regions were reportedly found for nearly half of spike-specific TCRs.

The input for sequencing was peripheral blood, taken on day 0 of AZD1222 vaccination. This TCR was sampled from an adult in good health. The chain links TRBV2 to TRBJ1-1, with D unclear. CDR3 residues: CASLGRNTEAFF. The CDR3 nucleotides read TGTGCCAGCCTGGGAAGGAACACTGAAGCTTTCTTT.